Each of the 27 T cell receptor beta chains below was sequenced from the same sample in a study of cytomegalovirus exposure and HLA in healthy donors. PCR used 60 Vbeta primers and 13 Jbeta primers. Assay: immunoSEQ multiplex PCR; the TCRdb copy retains only in-frame clones and omits some. The sample has about 77,000 clones, around 79% seen once; the top ten hold around 4.3%. Specimen: PBMCs. The receptors derive from a man aged 40-49 years in good health and CMV-seronegative.

J is TRBJ1-2 and V is TRBV7-9; D is uncertain. The V end was cut by 8 bases, the J end by 9 bases, with 13 bases between. CDR1 and CDR2 (germline): SEHNR, FQNEAQ (reference sequence). The CDR3 sequence is 11 residues long. CDR3 in DNA: TGTGCCAGCTTGTTGAGTGCAAGCTACACCTTC. This codes for CASLLSASYTF.

The table lists this clone with a few counts. This chain's CDR3 is CASSRDSLSGPQHF. CDR3 sequence (DNA): TGTGCCAGCAGCCGGGACAGCCTTTCGGGGCCCCAGCATTTT. The chain carries TRBV6-5 and TRBJ1-5, with 7 bases matching TRBD1. Germline V CDR1 and CDR2: MNHEY, SVGAGI. This CDR3 spans 14 amino acids. V lost 6 bases and J lost 9; bases outside the gene matches: 11.

Remarks on this clone: This sample includes further DNA sequences coding for the same CDR3. V gene TRBV5-4 combines with J gene TRBJ2-6, with 7 bases matching TRBD1. This CDR3 has 17 residues. V lost 4 bases and J lost 0; bases outside the gene matches: 7. Germline lookup yields CDR1 SGHNT and CDR2 YYREEE (reference sequence). As DNA, the CDR3 is TGTGCCAGCAGCCCGCCGGGACAGTACTCTGGGGCCAACGTCCTGACTTTC. Protein product: CASSPPGQYSGANVLTF.

The chain employs TRBV30 and TRBJ2-7; 10 bases fit TRBD2. This CDR3 has 13 amino acids. Germline V gene sequence: CDR1 GTSNPN, CDR2 SVGIG (reference sequence). Losses at the gene ends were 5 bases for V and 6 bases for J; bases not matched to a gene: 7. The CDR3 coding sequence is TGTGCCTGGGGAAGGACTAGCGGTAGCGAGCAGTACTTC. This codes for CAWGRTSGSEQYF. The variable domain in full, completed from reference TRBV30 and TRBJ2-7, reads SQTIHQWPATLVQPVGSPLSLECTVEGTSNPNLYWYRQAAGRGLQLLFYSVGIGQISSEVPQNLSASRPQDRQFILSSKKLLLSDSGFYLCAWGRTSGSEQYFGPGTRLTVT.

Here the CDR3 reads CASSLSGSKTYEQYF. The CDR3 nucleotides read TGTGCCAGCAGCTTAAGTGGCTCAAAGACCTACGAGCAGTACTTC. This sequence joins TRBV7-3 and TRBJ2-7; D call uncertain. The CDR3 totals 15 residues. The ends were cut back, 1 base at V and 2 bases at J, with 12 bases in the middle. The germline CDR1 and CDR2 sequences are SGHTA and FQGTGA.

This rearrangement joins TRBV6-1 to TRBJ2-7; D gene unclear. V lost 2 bases, J lost 3 bases, and 11 bases lay in between. Germline V gene sequence: CDR1 MNHNS, CDR2 SASEGT. This CDR3 is 14 amino acids long. The CDR3, as DNA: TGTGCCAGCAGTGAAATCTTTAGCAACTACGAGCAGTACTTC. Protein: CASSEIFSNYEQYF.

The chain joins TRBV7-2 to TRBJ2-1; 14 positions match TRBD2. The V gene end was trimmed by 2 bases and the J gene end by 14 bases; junction bases not matched to a gene: 5. This CDR3 comprises 14 residues. Looked up from germline, CDR1 is SGHTA and CDR2 is FQGNSA. The CDR3 loop reads CASSLKGLAGEEFF. The CDR3 DNA sequence: TGTGCCAGCAGCTTAAAGGGACTAGCGGGAGAAGAGTTCTTC. Full variable domain (missing parts from reference TRBV7-2 and TRBJ2-1): GAGVSQSPSNKVTEKGKDVELRCDPISGHTALYWYRQSLGQGLEFLIYFQGNSAPDKSGLPSDRFSAERTGGSVSTLTIQRTQQEDSAVYLCASSLKGLAGEEFFGPGTRLTVL.

This clone showed up just a few times. The chain combines TRBV28 with TRBJ2-7, with 10 bases identical to TRBD1. This CDR3 has 17 amino acids. Per the germline V gene, CDR1 is MDHEN and CDR2 is SYDVKM. Trimming removed 6 bases from V and 2 bases from J; junction bases left unmatched: 13. CDR3 DNA: TGTGCCAGCAGCCCGGGACAGGGGATTGGGAGCGCCTACGAGCAGTACTTC. Amino acid sequence: CASSPGQGIGSAYEQYF.

As DNA, the CDR3 is TGTGCCAGCAGCTTGGAGTTCGCACTAGCGGATTACGAGCAGTACTTC. Encoded protein: CASSLEFALADYEQYF. The chain is built from TRBV5-6 and TRBJ2-5; TRBD2 matches 8 bases. The closer fit of TRBJ2-7 to the DNA end suggests the J call may be wrong. CDR1 and CDR2 from the germline V gene are SGHDT and YYEEEE. The CDR3 is made up of 16 amino acids.

The gene calls are TRBV6-6 and TRBJ2-3; D may be TRBD1 (6 bases). Between the trimmed V and J ends, which lost 7 bases and 5 bases, there was a span of 10 bases. The germline V gene encodes CDR1 MNHNY and CDR2 SVGAGI (reference sequence). The CDR3 is 12 residues long. The CDR3 loop is CASTIQGDTQYF. The CDR3 nucleotides read TGTGCCAGCACTATACAGGGAGATACGCAGTATTTT.

This clone was observed a single time. The rearrangement links TRBV2 to TRBJ2-3; weak D call: TRBD2 (6 bases). The CDR3 is made up of 15 amino acids. CDR1 is SNHLY, CDR2 FYNNEI, per germline. Trimming stripped 6 bases from V and 1 base from J, with 14 bases between. CDR3 nucleotides: TGTGCCAGCAGAAGTCGGGAGTACGGCACAGATACGCAGTATTTT. This sequence encodes CASRSREYGTDTQYF.

This clone was seen a single time. The chain uses TRBV16 and TRBJ1-3, with TRBD1 as a possible D gene (5 bases). V was trimmed by 1 base and J by 0 bases, leaving 19 bases between them. Germline CDR1 reads KGHSY; CDR2 reads FQNENV. The CDR3 is made up of 19 amino acids. Written as DNA, the CDR3 is TGTGCCAGCAGCCAATTTGCGACAGTGACTTCAAGCTCTGGAAACACCATATATTTT. It yields the protein CASSQFATVTSSSGNTIYF.

The chain combines TRBV29-1 with TRBJ1-1; D is possibly TRBD1 (5 bases). Germline assignment: CDR1 SQVTM and CDR2 ANQGSEA. Trimming stripped 6 bases from V and 5 bases from J, with 13 bases between. This CDR3 contains 12 residues. The CDR3 region has the DNA TGCAGCGTCCTACGTGGGGGGACTGAAGCTTTCTTT. It specifies CSVLRGGTEAFF.

This rearrangement joins TRBV28 to TRBJ1-1, with 10 bases aligning to TRBD1. Germline-derived CDR1 and CDR2 are MDHEN and SYDVKM. This CDR3 has 14 amino acids. The trim removed 4 bases at V and 10 bases at J, leaving 9 bases unmatched. The CDR3 loop reads CASSYPATGGIAFF. The CDR3, as DNA: TGTGCCAGCAGTTACCCCGCGACAGGGGGCATAGCTTTCTTT.

The chain links TRBV5-1 to TRBJ2-1, with D perhaps matching TRBD2 (5 bases). The length of the CDR3 is 15 residues. V lost 3 bases and J 5 bases, leaving 15 bases between the germline ends. CDR1 and CDR2 (germline): SGHRS, YFSETQ. CDR3 nucleotide sequence: TGCGCCAGCAGCTACAGAGGACTTACAGACAATGAGCAGTTCTTC. This sequence encodes CASSYRGLTDNEQFF.

This clone has only a few counts. The chain employs TRBV13 and TRBJ1-4; D ambiguous. V lost 7 bases to trimming and J lost 6 bases, with 18 bases between them. This CDR3 region has 15 residues. CDR1 is PRHDT and CDR2 is FYEKMQ in the germline V gene (reference sequence). As DNA, the CDR3 is TGTGCCAGCACCCGGGCGGGTCAAGTCGATGAAAAACTGTTTTTT. Translated, it gives CASTRAGQVDEKLFF.

The V and J genes are TRBV15 and TRBJ2-1; 9 nucleotides line up with TRBD2. From germline, CDR1 is LNHNV and CDR2 YYDKDF (reference sequence). The CDR3 consists of 17 residues. After removal of 6 bases from V and 4 bases from J, the junction contained 13 bases not matched to a gene. The CDR3 nucleotides read TGTGCCACCAGTCCCAGGCTTTCGCTAGCGGGATACAATGAGCAGTTCTTC. It is translated as CATSPRLSLAGYNEQFF.

The rearrangement uses TRBV11-1 and TRBJ1-1, with 7 bases lining up with TRBD1. CDR1 is SGHAT, CDR2 FQDESV, per germline (reference sequence). This CDR3 spans 13 amino acids. V was clipped by 5 bases and J by 5 bases; unmatched bases: 5. The DNA for the CDR3 is TGTGCCAGCAGCCACAGGGGTTGGACTGAAGCTTTCTTT. Its protein product is CASSHRGWTEAFF.

This chain links TRBV19 with TRBJ2-5, with TRBD2 as a possible D gene (6 bases). The germline CDR1 and CDR2 sequences are LNHDA and SQIVND (reference sequence). The V end was cut by 10 bases, the J end by 5 bases, with 23 bases between. The length of the CDR3 is 15 residues. The CDR3 here is CATKEGKGRSETQYF. CDR3 coding DNA: TGTGCCACCAAAGAGGGTAAGGGGAGGTCGGAGACCCAGTACTTC.

The rearrangement links TRBV30 to TRBJ2-3; the D is unclear. Between the trimmed V and J ends, which lost 1 base and 0 bases, there was a span of 2 bases. The CDR3 contains 12 residues. Germline CDR1 and CDR2: GTSNPN and SVGIG (reference sequence). The CDR3 protein is CAWSASTDTQYF. For the CDR3, the DNA is TGTGCCTGGAGTGCTAGCACAGATACGCAGTATTTT. Full variable domain (outside the CDR3, taken from reference TRBV30 and TRBJ2-3): SQTIHQWPATLVQPVGSPLSLECTVEGTSNPNLYWYRQAAGRGLQLLFYSVGIGQISSEVPQNLSASRPQDRQFILSSKKLLLSDSGFYLCAWSASTDTQYFGPGTRLTVL.

In DNA, the CDR3 is TGTGCCAGCAGCTTAGGAGTACGCTACGAGCAGTACTTC. Translated, it gives CASSLGVRYEQYF. V usage is TRBV11-2 and J usage is TRBJ2-7; D not resolved. The CDR3 contains 13 residues. Trimming removed 1 base at V and 3 bases at J, with 7 bases between. The germline CDR1 and CDR2 sequences are SGHAT and FQNNGV.

The chain couples TRBV25-1 to TRBJ1-1; D is perhaps TRBD1 (5 bases). V lost 4 bases and J 4 bases, leaving 16 bases between the germline ends. The CDR3 is 15 amino acids. The germline gives CDR1 MGHDK, CDR2 SYGVNS. As DNA, the CDR3 is TGTGCCAGCAGTGGGGTAGCGGGGGGAGGCACTGAAGCTTTCTTT. It translates to CASSGVAGGGTEAFF. Combining the CDR3 with reference TRBV25-1 and TRBJ1-1 gives the whole variable domain EADIYQTPRYLVIGTGKKITLECSQTMGHDKMYWYQQDPGMELHLIHYSYGVNSTEKGDLSSESTVSRIRTEHFPLTLESARPSHTSQYLCASSGVAGGGTEAFFGQGTRLTVV.

This clone was found a few times. The chain links TRBV28 to TRBJ2-6; D might be TRBD1 (7 bases). The CDR3 runs 17 residues. CDR1 MDHEN and CDR2 SYDVKM come from the germline V gene. The V end was cut by 6 bases, the J end by 0 bases, with 15 bases between. The CDR3 loop is CASRSRGRFSGANVLTF. In DNA form, the CDR3 reads TGTGCCAGCAGATCCAGGGGGAGGTTCTCTGGGGCCAACGTCCTGACTTTC. The whole variable domain, filled in from reference TRBV28 and TRBJ2-6, reads DVKVTQSSRYLVKRTGEKVFLECVQDMDHENMFWYRQDPGLGLRLIYFSYDVKMKEKGDIPEGYSVSREKKERFSLILESASTNQTSMYLCASRSRGRFSGANVLTFGAGSRLTVL.

This clone came up once. The chain combines TRBV10-3 with TRBJ2-3; the match to TRBD2 covers 9 bases. The CDR3 runs to 15 residues. CDR1 is ENHRY, CDR2 SYGVKD, per germline. V shed 6 bases, J shed 1 base, and the junction held 5 bases outside the gene matches. CDR3 coding DNA: TGTGCCATCAGGGGGGCTAGCGGGGGCACAGATACGCAGTATTTT. Its translation is CAIRGASGGTDTQYF.

The chain joins TRBV5-1 to TRBJ1-2; TRBD1 is a possible D gene (6 bases). Germline V lookup: CDR1 SGHRS, CDR2 YFSETQ. The CDR3 sequence is 13 residues long. V was clipped by 7 bases and J by 8 bases, with 18 bases between them. CDR3 DNA: TGCGCCAGCGGGATACAGGGCCCTGGGGGCTACACCTTC. Amino acids: CASGIQGPGGYTF. Filled out from reference TRBV5-1 and TRBJ1-2, the complete variable domain reads KAGVTQTPRYLIKTRGQQVTLSCSPISGHRSVSWYQQTPGQGLQFLFEYFSETQRNKGNFPGRFSGRQFSNSRSEMNVSTLELGDSALYLCASGIQGPGGYTFGSGTRLTVV.

DNA for the CDR3: TGTGCCAGCAGCTCCCGCGGTATCGGGGGTGGCAATCAGCCCCAGCATTTT. Amino acid sequence: CASSSRGIGGGNQPQHF. The gene calls are TRBV5-8 and TRBJ1-5; a weak D match, TRBD1 (5 bases). This CDR3 has 17 residues. Trimming left V 3 bases short and J 2 bases short, with 18 bases between. Per germline, CDR1 SGHTS and CDR2 YDEGEE.

This clone was observed a handful of times. The chain joins TRBV14 to TRBJ1-2; no clear D gene. Germline loops: CDR1 SGHDN, CDR2 FVKESK. The length of the CDR3 is 14 residues. Trimming took 3 bases from V and 4 from J, leaving 12 bases between them. The CDR3 DNA follows: TGTGCCAGCAGCCACGAAACGGGGTTCTATGGCTACACCTTC. Translating gives CASSHETGFYGYTF. Variable domain in full (rest from reference TRBV14 and TRBJ1-2): EAGVTQFPSHSVIEKGQTVTLRCDPISGHDNLYWYRRVMGKEIKFLLHFVKESKQDESGMPNNRFLAERTGGTYSTLKVQPAELEDSGVYFCASSHETGFYGYTFGSGTRLTVV.